A selection of T cell receptor beta chains follows, all from one sample in a study of blood T cell repertoires in COVID-19. TCRdb's table, derived via immunoSEQ multiplex PCR, lists solely in-frame clones and lacks some. The data show some 670,000 clones, more than 80% seen once. The sequencing sample was made of peripheral blood. These receptors were obtained from a woman aged 18 to 35 with acute or convalescent COVID-19. Both conserved end residues are part of each CDR3. D genes are given only for firm matches. Expanded clones get a size class; other rows say once, few or many, or leave the size out.

NA,TRBJ2-7,NA,TRBV3-1/TRBV3-2,CASSQGYGTYEQYF,TGTGCCAGCAGCCAAGGCTACGGTACCTACGAGCAGTACTTC
NA,TRBJ1-2,NA,TRBV7-2,CASSLRVIYGYTF,TGTGCCAGCAGCTTGAGGGTAATCTATGGCTACACCTTC
TRBD2,TRBJ2-2,NA,TRBV19,CASQRGALTGSGELFF,TGTGCCAGTCAGCGGGGGGCCCTCACGGGGTCCGGGGAGCTGTTTTTT
TRBD1,TRBJ1-1,NA,TRBV19,CASTQDRAGTEAFF,TGTGCCAGTACCCAGGACAGGGCGGGCACTGAAGCTTTCTTT
NA,TRBJ2-7,NA,TRBV4-3,CASSQGSSYEQYF,TGCGCCAGCAGCCAAGGGAGTTCCTACGAGCAGTACTTC
TRBD1,TRBJ1-4,NA,TRBV9,CASSPGQGGATNEKLFF,TGTGCCAGCAGCCCGGGGCAGGGGGGTGCAACTAATGAAAAACTGTTTTTT
TRBD1,TRBJ2-7,once,TRBV12-5,CASGARLLGQTNYEQYF,TGTGCTAGTGGTGCGAGGCTTTTGGGACAGACCAACTACGAGCAGTACTTC
NA,TRBJ1-1,NA,TRBV5-6,CASMLSGSSNTEAFF,TGTGCCAGCATGCTTTCCGGGTCCTCGAACACTGAAGCTTTCTTT
TRBD1,TRBJ2-7,NA,TRBV5-1,CASSLGGTGIGLYF,TGCGCCAGCAGCTTGGGTGGGACAGGGATCGGTTTGTACTTC
NA,TRBJ2-3,NA,TRBV24-1,CATSLDGTDTQYF,TGTGCCACCAGTCTAGACGGCACAGATACGCAGTATTTT
NA,TRBJ1-6,NA,TRBV5-6,CASSLPYRSNNSPLHF,TGTGCCAGCAGCTTGCCTTACAGAAGTAATAATTCACCCCTCCACTTT
TRBD1,TRBJ1-5,few,TRBV12-5,CASGLLVGTVNQPQHF,TGTGCTAGTGGTTTGCTCGTCGGGACAGTCAATCAGCCCCAGCATTTT
NA,TRBJ1-1,NA,TRBV7-9,CASSLGTPEAFF,TGTGCCAGCAGCCTCGGGACACCAGAAGCTTTCTTT
TRBD1,TRBJ1-2,NA,TRBV5-1,CASSVDRPNYGYTF,TGCGCCAGCAGCGTGGACAGGCCGAACTATGGCTACACCTTC
NA,TRBJ1-1,NA,TRBV6-5,CASSNSERTEAFF,TGTGCCAGCAGTAATTCGGAGCGGACTGAAGCTTTCTTT
TRBD1,TRBJ1-2,once,TRBV5-1,CASSAGQGARDYGYTF,TGCGCCAGCAGCGCGGGACAGGGGGCGCGGGACTATGGCTACACCTTC
NA,TRBJ2-1,NA,TRBV15,CATSSGPGQFF,TGTGCCACCAGCAGCGGACCGGGACAGTTCTTC
NA,TRBJ2-7,NA,TRBV9,CASSPGSPGAYEQYF,TGTGCCAGCAGCCCTGGTAGCCCCGGGGCCTACGAGCAGTACTTC
TRBD1,TRBJ2-2,NA,TRBV4-3,CASSQGIDREAGELFF,TGCGCCAGCAGCCAAGGGATTGACAGGGAAGCCGGGGAGCTGTTTTTT
NA,TRBJ1-6,NA,TRBV19,CASSAGREGSPLHF,TGTGCCAGTAGTGCGGGAAGGGAAGGTTCACCCCTCCACTTT
NA,TRBJ2-7,NA,TRBV5-1,CASSLGPSGEQYF,TGCGCCAGCAGCTTGGGACCGTCGGGCGAGCAGTACTTC
NA,TRBJ2-2,few,TRBV19,CASSDAWVEAGELFF,TGTGCCAGTAGCGATGCGTGGGTGGAGGCCGGGGAGCTGTTTTTT
NA,TRBJ1-1,NA,TRBV9,CASSVVGGSMNTEAFF,TGTGCCAGCAGCGTAGTCGGGGGATCGATGAACACTGAAGCTTTCTTT
NA,TRBJ1-2,NA,TRBV6-1,CASSEARWGDSRYGYTF,TGTGCCAGCAGTGAAGCCCGGTGGGGGGACTCTAGGTATGGCTACACCTTC
NA,TRBJ1-2,NA,TRBV7-9,CASSSGSRPGNYGYTF,TGTGCCAGCAGCTCGGGGTCCAGACCGGGAAACTATGGCTACACCTTC
NA,TRBJ1-1,NA,TRBV20-1,CSASGTEAFF,TGCAGTGCTTCGGGCACTGAAGCTTTCTTT
TRBD2,TRBJ2-2,few,TRBV11-2,CASRPGLAFTGELFF,TGTGCCAGCAGACCCGGACTAGCGTTCACCGGGGAGCTGTTTTTT
TRBD2,TRBJ2-1,NA,TRBV5-1,CASSLGGLAINEQFF,TGCGCCAGCAGCTTGGGAGGACTAGCGATTAATGAGCAGTTCTTC